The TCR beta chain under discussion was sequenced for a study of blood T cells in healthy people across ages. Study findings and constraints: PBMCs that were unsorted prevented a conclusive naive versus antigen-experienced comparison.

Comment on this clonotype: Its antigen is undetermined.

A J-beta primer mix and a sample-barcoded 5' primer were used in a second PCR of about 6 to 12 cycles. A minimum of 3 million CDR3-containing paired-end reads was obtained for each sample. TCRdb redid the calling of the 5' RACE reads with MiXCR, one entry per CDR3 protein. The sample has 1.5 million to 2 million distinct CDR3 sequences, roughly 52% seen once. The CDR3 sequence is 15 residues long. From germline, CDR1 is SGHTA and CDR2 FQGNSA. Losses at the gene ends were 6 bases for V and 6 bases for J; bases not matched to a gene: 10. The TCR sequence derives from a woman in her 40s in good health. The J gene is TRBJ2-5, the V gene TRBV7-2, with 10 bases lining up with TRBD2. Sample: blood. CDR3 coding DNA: TGTGCCAGCAGATCCCAAAGCGGGGGGGCGAAGACCCAGTACTTC. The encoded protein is CASRSQSGGAKTQYF.